This TCR beta chain was sequenced during a study of shared clonotypes between healthy human individuals. Terminally differentiated effector memory CD45RA+ cells were left out of the naive CD8 fraction, which was CD45RO-negative and positively selected for CCR7. The V gene end was trimmed by 0 bases and the J gene end by 4 bases; junction bases not matched to a gene: 3. The CDR3 runs to 16 residues. Germline V gene data show CDR1 as SGHAT and CDR2 as FQNNGV. The repertoire was sequenced with immunoSEQ multiplex PCR; TCRdb's copy has only in-frame clones and lacks some. The sample yields about 820,000 clones, about 91% seen once.

The gene calls are TRBV11-2 and TRBJ2-1; 10 bases match TRBD2. This TCR derives from a man aged 25-40 years in good health. The sample consisted of naive CD8+ T cells sorted from blood. The CDR3 here is CASSLDGLAEYNEQFF. CDR3 bases: TGTGCCAGCAGCTTAGACGGACTAGCGGAGTACAATGAGCAGTTCTTC.